These 17 T cell receptor beta chains were sequenced from one sample in a study of blood T cell repertoires in COVID-19. Libraries were prepared by immunoSEQ multiplex PCR; TCRdb keeps only in-frame clonotypes and omits some of them. The sample lists 150,000 or so clones, about 86% occurring once. Specimen: peripheral blood. These receptors all come from a woman aged 70-85 years with acute or convalescent COVID-19.

A note on this clone: One junction end does not reproduce the germline sequence, and a read error may be involved. The rearrangement links TRBV28 to TRBJ1-4; D remains ambiguous. Looked up from germline, CDR1 is MDHEN and CDR2 is SYDVKM. The CDR3 is 11 amino acids. CDR3 in amino acids: CATYNRVKTVF. The CDR3 DNA sequence: TGTGCCACGTACAACCGGGTTAAAACCGTTTTT.

The chain joins TRBV18 to TRBJ1-1, with 8 bases identical to TRBD1. This CDR3 is 18 amino acids long. Germline V CDR1 and CDR2: KGHSH, LQKENI. The junction had 11 bases not matched to a gene; V was cut back by 2 bases and J by 0 bases. Here the CDR3 DNA reads TGTGCCAGCTCACCATTTCAACCGGGACAGGCTATGAACACTGAAGCTTTCTTT. Translation gives CASSPFQPGQAMNTEAFF. The variable domain in full, completed from reference TRBV18 and TRBJ1-1, reads NAGVMQNPRHLVRRRGQEARLRCSPMKGHSHVYWYRQLPEEGLKFMVYLQKENIIDESGMPKERFSAEFPKEGPSILRIQQVVRGDSAAYFCASSPFQPGQAMNTEAFFGQGTRLTVV.

The chain recombines TRBV27 with TRBJ2-7; D possibly corresponds to TRBD2 (6 bases). The CDR3 totals 14 residues. Germline CDR1 MNHEY, CDR2 SMNVEV (reference sequence). Between the trimmed V and J ends, which lost 2 bases and 4 bases, there was a span of 12 bases. CDR3 DNA: TGTGCCAGCAGTTTAGCGGGACCGCGGTACGAGCAGTACTTC. Protein product: CASSLAGPRYEQYF.

The V call is TRBV25-1, the J call TRBJ2-5; 12 bases are a match to TRBD1. Germline V lookup: CDR1 MGHDK, CDR2 SYGVNS. V gave up 5 bases and J gave up 7 bases; unmatched junction bases: 5. The CDR3 has 14 amino acids. CDR3: CASSRWGQGATQYF. The DNA for the CDR3 is TGTGCCAGCAGTCGGTGGGGACAGGGGGCGACCCAGTACTTC.

The chain carries TRBV7-8 and TRBJ2-1; 9 positions agree with TRBD1. With 5 bases clipped from V and 4 bases from J, the junction kept 3 bases outside the gene matches. The CDR3 consists of 14 residues. CDR1 and CDR2 from the germline V gene are SGHVS and FQNEAQ. This CDR3 reads CASSQDRGYNEQFF. CDR3 sequence (DNA): TGTGCCAGCAGCCAGGACAGGGGTTACAATGAGCAGTTCTTC.

CDR3 sequence: CASSQEPRLAETGYEQYF. CDR3 DNA: TGTGCCAGCAGCCAAGAGCCCCGACTAGCGGAGACCGGGTACGAGCAGTACTTC. The chain couples TRBV4-2 to TRBJ2-7; 9 bases are shared with TRBD2. Trimming at V came to 0 bases and at J to 4 bases, leaving 13 bases not matched to a gene. CDR1 LGHNA and CDR2 YNFKEQ come from the germline V gene. The CDR3 contains 18 residues.

The chain couples TRBV12-3 or TRBV12-4 to TRBJ2-2; no clear D gene. CDR3 length equals 12 residues. V was clipped by 5 bases and J by 7 bases, with 8 bases between them. The CDR3 reads CASSPGFGELFF. CDR3 DNA: TGTGCCAGCAGTCCCGGTTTCGGGGAGCTGTTTTTT.

The V call is TRBV5-6, the J call TRBJ2-7; D possibly corresponds to TRBD2 (5 bases). Germline V gives CDR1 SGHDT, CDR2 YYEEEE. V was pared by 0 bases and J by 5 bases, with 9 bases between. There are 13 residues in the CDR3. CDR3 coding DNA: TGTGCCAGCAGCTTGGCCGGGGTAAACGAGCAGTACTTC. It codes for CASSLAGVNEQYF.

The CDR3 reads CASSQDDKIEAFF. The CDR3 bases are TGCGCCAGCAGCCAAGATGACAAGATTGAAGCTTTCTTT. The chain employs TRBV4-3 and TRBJ1-1; D uncertain. Per the germline V gene, CDR1 is LGHNA and CDR2 is YSLEER. The CDR3 is 13 amino acids. Trimming removed 0 bases from V and 7 bases from J, with 9 bases in between.

The chain has TRBV29-1 and TRBJ2-5; 10 bases are a match to TRBD1. V lost 6 bases and J lost 4; bases outside the gene matches: 5. Germline CDR1 is SQVTM and CDR2 is ANQGSEA. The CDR3 has 13 amino acids. CDR3 amino acids: CSVGTGVGETQYF. Written as DNA, the CDR3 is TGCAGCGTCGGGACAGGGGTTGGAGAGACCCAGTACTTC.

This clone turned up a few times. The rearrangement links TRBV5-4 to TRBJ2-1, with D hard to call. Trimming cost V 0 bases and J 2 bases, with 15 bases left between them. CDR3 length: 17 amino acids. Germline CDR1 reads SGHNT; CDR2 reads YYREEE (reference sequence). This CDR3 is CASSLAAEIKPYNEQFF. Written as DNA, the CDR3 is TGTGCCAGCAGCTTGGCCGCGGAAATCAAACCCTACAATGAGCAGTTCTTC.

The chain combines TRBV30 with TRBJ2-4, with D unresolved. Germline V gene data show CDR1 as GTSNPN and CDR2 as SVGIG (reference sequence). This CDR3 has 14 residues. V shed 4 bases and J shed 9 bases, with 19 bases lying between them. The CDR3 nucleotides are TGTGCCTGGACTAAACTGGGCTCACCAGGCATTCAGTACTTC. It is translated as CAWTKLGSPGIQYF.

This rearrangement joins TRBV28 to TRBJ1-5; tentative D call: TRBD1 (5 bases). Germline values: CDR1 MDHEN, CDR2 SYDVKM. The length of the CDR3 is 14 residues. V lost 4 bases and J lost 4, with 11 bases in between. CDR3 bases: TGTGCCAGCAGTTCCAGGGCCTATAATCAGCCCCAGCATTTT. It translates to CASSSRAYNQPQHF. The full variable domain, with the rest looked up from reference TRBV28 and TRBJ1-5, is DVKVTQSSRYLVKRTGEKVFLECVQDMDHENMFWYRQDPGLGLRLIYFSYDVKMKEKGDIPEGYSVSREKKERFSLILESASTNQTSMYLCASSSRAYNQPQHFGDGTRLSIL.

This chain uses TRBV5-4 with TRBJ1-2; TRBD1 aligns across 9 bases. Germline V gene lookup returns CDR1 SGHNT and CDR2 YYREEE (reference sequence). CDR3 size: 17 residues. Trimming cost V 2 bases and J 3 bases; bases outside gene matches: 11. The CDR3 sequence: CASSFKQGARVDYGYTF. The CDR3, as DNA: TGTGCCAGCAGCTTCAAACAGGGGGCGCGGGTCGACTATGGCTACACCTTC.

This chain connects TRBV7-8 to TRBJ2-7, with D unclear. The V gene lost 2 bases and the J gene lost 7 bases, with 12 bases spanning the gap. The CDR3 length is 13 residues. Germline V gives CDR1 SGHVS, CDR2 FQNEAQ. The CDR3 here is CASSLMRSGEQYF. The CDR3 nucleotides are TGTGCCAGCAGCTTAATGAGGTCGGGTGAGCAGTACTTC.

This chain uses TRBV7-2 with TRBJ2-2; D is perhaps TRBD2 (6 bases). The V and J ends lost 0 bases and 7 bases respectively, with 12 bases between them. The CDR3 runs 15 residues. The germline V gene encodes CDR1 SGHTA and CDR2 FQGNSA. This CDR3 is CASSLAGGLIGELFF. As DNA, the CDR3 is TGTGCCAGCAGCTTAGCGGGAGGTCTTATCGGGGAGCTGTTTTTT.

This clone has only one observation. This rearrangement joins TRBV19 to TRBJ1-6; D is perhaps TRBD1 (5 bases). V lost 3 bases and J lost 2, with 8 bases in between. Germline V gives CDR1 LNHDA, CDR2 SQIVND (reference sequence). The CDR3 contains 15 residues. This CDR3 reads CASSMQGAYNSPLHF. The CDR3 bases are TGTGCCAGTAGTATGCAGGGCGCCTATAATTCACCCCTCCACTTT.